This TCR beta chain originates from a study of blood T cells in healthy people across ages (dated by TCRdb to 2015 to 2017). Concerning the study at large: Template switching captured roughly one uniquely barcoded TCR beta cDNA molecule per two T cells in model experiments. Age-related changes in TCR beta repertoire diversity were measured in the study by deep sequencing normalized with unique cDNA molecular identifiers. Donors were grouped into four age groups: young (average about 15 years), middle-aged (around 39), aged (roughly 62) and long-lived (roughly 80). For two donors (one aged 18 to 29 and one aged 80 or older), the study analyzed two additional independent replicas of 1 million unique cDNA reads from the same blood draw.

From V the trimming removes 6 bases and from J it removes 7 bases, while the gene matches leave 14 bases of the junction unaccounted for. The CDR3 contains 16 residues, cysteine and phenylalanine counted. This entry keeps only the CDR3 DNA: 48 bases, framed from base 1. The 39 donors, aged about 6 to 95 years, were systemically healthy Caucasian individuals from Russia. Ten milliliters of peripheral blood were drawn from each donor into EDTA-treated Vacutainer tubes. PBMCs were isolated by Ficoll-Paque density-gradient centrifugation, with at least 6.5 million obtained per sample. Total RNA, at least 6 micrograms per sample, was extracted from PBMCs with Trizol reagent. For every donor, flow cytometry on a PBMC aliquot measured the percentage of naive CD45RAhigh/CD27high T cells. Library preparation was by 5' RACE. Reads for this sample came from an Illumina HiSeq 2500. A second roughly 6 to 11 cycle PCR used a sample-barcoded 5' primer and a J-beta primer mix. A template-switch 5' adaptor carrying 12 random nucleotides introduced a unique molecular identifier onto each TCR beta cDNA molecule. At least 2.5 million CDR3-containing paired-end reads were obtained from each sample. First-strand cDNA synthesis was performed from all RNA using the Mint cDNA synthesis kit, with priming by a TRBC-specific oligonucleotide. After uracil-DNA glycosylase treatment, a first 18-cycle PCR used universal primers M1SS and BC2_uni_R on all cDNA. Per the original workflow: Normalization of each sample was performed by random selection of 1 million high-quality reads, each carrying a distinct molecular identifier. Reads sharing molecular identifiers were discarded rather than binned into consensus sequences. CDR3 identification, clonotype clustering and error correction used MiTCR with a Q25 quality threshold and the strictest error-elimination algorithm. Lower-bound total TCR beta diversity was estimated with a nonparametric unseen species model using Euler transformation. The public reads were reprocessed in TCRdb via fastp at Q25 and MiXCR, keeping in-frame beta chains. CDR3 protein duplicates are merged, each entry listing the most common genes and DNA. The V and J calls shown here were made by TCRdb, not taken from the authors' results. Within this sample are more than 600,000 distinct CDR3 sequences, with around a quarter of them counted one time only. The biggest ten clones account for roughly 9% of the sample.

Overall study results and their limits: Observed TCR beta diversity per million T cells fell roughly linearly with age, and a significant reduction was already apparent by age about 36. Donor CMV infection status was unknown, potentially confounding age-related changes in expanded clonotypes. Estimates of total diversity from one million sequenced T cells were regarded as lower bounds and underestimates. The percentage of naive T cells measured by flow cytometry correlated strongly with observed TCR beta diversity. Compared with the aged group, the long-lived group had more naive CD4+ T cells, fewer expanded clones and increased TCR diversity, suggesting age selection. Bulk unsorted PBMC profiling prevented conclusive comparison of naive and antigen-experienced compartments.

The sample holds one count of this clonotype. There is no known antigen for this receptor. Nothing much larger sits one base from this clone, and base qualities are not available. These data also featured in a second study, about T cells of mothers and their children. The second publication reports: Nine systemically healthy Caucasian individuals, comprising three mothers and their six children, were included as donors. cDNA synthesis used all of the extracted RNA, with around 1.4 ug of RNA in each 15 ul reaction. Sample barcodes and 2-4 random nucleotides were added via the M1S primer in the second PCR. Over 8.5 million TCR beta CDR3 reads came from each mother, compared with about 3.2 million reads from each child. Thymic selection similarly shapes TCR recombination output in related and unrelated pairs, with minor effect from inherited differences. Normalized repertoire overlap was always slightly but never significantly higher in related than unrelated mother-child pairs. No persistent microchimeric T cell clones were found, with a detection sensitivity of roughly 92 clones per million clonotypes. To look for features that set related mother-child pairs apart from unrelated individuals, the researchers ran deep NGS to compare the TCR beta repertoires of mothers and children. On average, the children were 11 +/- 4 years old, while the mothers were around 40 +/- 4 years old. After adapters were ligated using NEBNext reagents, the libraries underwent 100+100 nt paired-end sequencing on an Illumina HiSeq 2000. Mother and child libraries were prepared a month apart and sequenced in separate runs to prevent cross-contamination. Between roughly 500,000 and 2,300,000 distinct TCR beta clonotypes were identified per donor. Naive TCR beta clonotypes were estimated from low-frequency clonotypes matched to each donor's FACS-determined naive share, without sorting.

The sequencing input was blood. The chain is assembled from TRBV12-3 or TRBV12-4 and TRBJ2-2, and 7 bases in between align with TRBD2. The receptor was isolated from a boy between 10 and 17 years old in good health. The base sequence is TGTGCCAGCAGCCCAGGGCTAGTGGGAGGGGTCGGGGAGCTGTTTTTT. It translates to CASSPGLVGGVGELFF.